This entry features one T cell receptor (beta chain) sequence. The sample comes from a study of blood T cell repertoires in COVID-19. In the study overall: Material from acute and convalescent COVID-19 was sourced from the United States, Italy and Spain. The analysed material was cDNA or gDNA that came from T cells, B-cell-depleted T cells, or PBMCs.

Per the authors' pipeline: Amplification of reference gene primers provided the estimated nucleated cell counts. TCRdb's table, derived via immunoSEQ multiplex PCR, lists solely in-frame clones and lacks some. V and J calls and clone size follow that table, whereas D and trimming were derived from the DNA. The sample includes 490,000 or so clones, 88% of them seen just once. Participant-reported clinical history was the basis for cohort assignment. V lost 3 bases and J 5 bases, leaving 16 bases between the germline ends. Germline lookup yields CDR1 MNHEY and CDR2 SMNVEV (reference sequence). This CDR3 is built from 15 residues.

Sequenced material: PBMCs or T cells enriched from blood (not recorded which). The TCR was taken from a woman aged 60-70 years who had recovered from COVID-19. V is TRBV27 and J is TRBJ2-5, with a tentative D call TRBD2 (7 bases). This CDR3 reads CASSFGGRSFETQYF. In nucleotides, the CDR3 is TGTGCCAGCAGTTTCGGGGGGCGGAGTTTTGAGACCCAGTACTTC.